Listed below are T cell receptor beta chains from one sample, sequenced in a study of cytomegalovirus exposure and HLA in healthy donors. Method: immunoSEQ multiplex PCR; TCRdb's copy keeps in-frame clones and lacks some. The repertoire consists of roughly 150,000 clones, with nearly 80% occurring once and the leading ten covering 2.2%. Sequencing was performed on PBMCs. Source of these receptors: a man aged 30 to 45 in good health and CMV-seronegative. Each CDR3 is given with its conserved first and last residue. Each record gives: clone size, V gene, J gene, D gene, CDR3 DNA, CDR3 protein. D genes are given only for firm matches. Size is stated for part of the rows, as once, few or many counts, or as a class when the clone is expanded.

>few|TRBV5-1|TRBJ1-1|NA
TGCGCCAGCAGCTTGGCAACAGGGTTGAACACTGAAGCTTTCTTT
CASSLATGLNTEAFF
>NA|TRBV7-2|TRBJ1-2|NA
TGTGCCAGCAGCTTAGGGGCGGGCCTAACCTATGGCTACACCTTC
CASSLGAGLTYGYTF
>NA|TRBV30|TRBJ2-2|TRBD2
TGTGCCTGGGAAGGACTAGCGGGAGTTCGCACCGGGGAGCTGTTTTTT
CAWEGLAGVRTGELFF
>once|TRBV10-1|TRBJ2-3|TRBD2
TGCGCCAGCAGTGAGGATCGGGGGGGCAGGGGACCACCAGATACGCAGTATTTT
CASSEDRGGRGPPDTQYF
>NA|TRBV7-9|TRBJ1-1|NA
TGTTCCAGCACCAAGTGGCCTTCCCCAGCTTTCTTT
CSSTKWPSPAFF
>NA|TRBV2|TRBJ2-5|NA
TGTGCCAGCAGAGCAGACTCGCCGGGGACCCAGTACTTC
CASRADSPGTQYF
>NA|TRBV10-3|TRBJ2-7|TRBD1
TGTGCCAGCACCACAAGGGGGCCGTACGAGCAGTACTTC
CASTTRGPYEQYF
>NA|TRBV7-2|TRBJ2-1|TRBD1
TGTGCCAGCAGTCCGGACAGGGACAACAATGAGCAGTTCTTC
CASSPDRDNNEQFF
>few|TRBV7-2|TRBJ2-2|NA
TGTGCCAGCAGCTCGAGACTATTCACCGGGGAGCTGTTTTTT
CASSSRLFTGELFF
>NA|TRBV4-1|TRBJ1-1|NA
TGCGCCAGCAGCCAAGTCGACACTGAAGCTTTCTTT
CASSQVDTEAFF
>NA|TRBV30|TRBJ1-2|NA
TGTGCCTGGATCAGAGCGGACTATGGCGGCTACACCTTC
CAWIRADYGGYTF
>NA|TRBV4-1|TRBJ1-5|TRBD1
TGCGCCAGCAGTTCTGACAGGGGTAGCAATCAGCCCCAGCATTTT
CASSSDRGSNQPQHF
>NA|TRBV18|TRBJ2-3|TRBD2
TGTGCCAGCTCACTAAACACGCTAGCGGGAGGGCCCTCAGATACGCAGTATTTT
CASSLNTLAGGPSDTQYF
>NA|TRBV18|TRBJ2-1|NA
TGTGCCAGCTCACTCCACCAGGACAGCAATGAGCAGTTCTTC
CASSLHQDSNEQFF
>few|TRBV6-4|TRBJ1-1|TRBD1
TGTGCCAGCAGTGGGACAGGGGGCTACACTGAAGCTTTCTTT
CASSGTGGYTEAFF
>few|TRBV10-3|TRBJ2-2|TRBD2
TGTGCCATCAGTGGCTCCTTGGCTAGCGGGAAAAAGGGGGGGGAGCTGTTTTTT
CAISGSLASGKKGGELFF
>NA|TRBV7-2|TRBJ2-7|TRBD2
TGTGCCAGCAGCTTATCCGCGACTAGCGGATCCTACGAGCAGTACTTC
CASSLSATSGSYEQYF
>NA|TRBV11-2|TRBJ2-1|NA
TGTGCCAGCAGCTTACGGAGGGGCAATGAGCAGTTCTTC
CASSLRRGNEQFF
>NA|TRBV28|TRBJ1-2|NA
TGTGCCAGCAGTCAGGGGCAGGGTTCGGAAGGCTACACCTTC
CASSQGQGSEGYTF
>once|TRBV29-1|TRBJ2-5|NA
TGCAGCGTTGACTTGGGGCAAATGGAGACCCAGTACTTC
CSVDLGQMETQYF
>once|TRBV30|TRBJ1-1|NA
TGTGCCTGGAGTCGGTACGCAACGTACACTGAAGCTTTCTTT
CAWSRYATYTEAFF
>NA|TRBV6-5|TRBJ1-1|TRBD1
TGTGCCAGCAGTCGGCCGAGGACAGGGGAAACTGAAGCTTTCTTT
CASSRPRTGETEAFF
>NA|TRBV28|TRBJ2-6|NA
TGTGCCAGCACCTACAGCTCTGGGGCCAACGTCCTGACTTTC
CASTYSSGANVLTF
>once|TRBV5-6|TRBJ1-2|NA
TGTGCCAGCAGCTTGTGGGTTTACACGGGGGGACACCAATATGGCTACACCTTC
CASSLWVYTGGHQYGYTF